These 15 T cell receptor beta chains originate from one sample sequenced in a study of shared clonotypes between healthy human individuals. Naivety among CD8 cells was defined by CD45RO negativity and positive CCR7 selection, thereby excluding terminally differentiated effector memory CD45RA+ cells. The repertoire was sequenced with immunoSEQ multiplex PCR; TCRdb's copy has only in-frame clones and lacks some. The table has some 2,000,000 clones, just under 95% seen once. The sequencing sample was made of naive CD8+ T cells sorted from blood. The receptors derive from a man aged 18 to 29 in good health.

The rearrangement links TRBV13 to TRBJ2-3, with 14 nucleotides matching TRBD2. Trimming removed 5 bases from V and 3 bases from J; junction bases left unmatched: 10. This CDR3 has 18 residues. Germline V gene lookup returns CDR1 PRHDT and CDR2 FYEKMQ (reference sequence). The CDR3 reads CASSEGLAGVSITDTQYF. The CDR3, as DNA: TGTGCCAGCAGCGAGGGACTAGCGGGAGTTAGTATAACAGATACGCAGTATTTT.

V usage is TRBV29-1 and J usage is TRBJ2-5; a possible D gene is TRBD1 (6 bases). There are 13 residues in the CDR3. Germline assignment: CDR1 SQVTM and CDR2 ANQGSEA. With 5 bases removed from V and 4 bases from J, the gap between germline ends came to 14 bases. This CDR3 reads CSVTRDTRETQYF. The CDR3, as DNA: TGCAGCGTTACCCGGGACACTCGAGAGACCCAGTACTTC.

The CDR3 spells CASSQDREEPKFF. In DNA form, the CDR3 reads TGCGCCAGCAGCCAAGATCGGGAGGAGCCAAAGTTCTTC. This chain uses TRBV4-3 with TRBJ2-1, with TRBD2 identical over 7 bases. Germline V gene lookup returns CDR1 LGHNA and CDR2 YSLEER. The V and J ends lost 0 bases and 14 bases, in that order; junction bases with no gene match: 7. This CDR3 is built from 13 residues.

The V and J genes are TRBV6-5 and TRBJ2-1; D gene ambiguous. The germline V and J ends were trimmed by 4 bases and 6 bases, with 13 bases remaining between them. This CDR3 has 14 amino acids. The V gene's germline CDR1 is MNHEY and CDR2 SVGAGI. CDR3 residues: CASSSLGAVNEQFF. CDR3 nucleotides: TGTGCCAGCAGTTCCCTGGGCGCGGTCAATGAGCAGTTCTTC.

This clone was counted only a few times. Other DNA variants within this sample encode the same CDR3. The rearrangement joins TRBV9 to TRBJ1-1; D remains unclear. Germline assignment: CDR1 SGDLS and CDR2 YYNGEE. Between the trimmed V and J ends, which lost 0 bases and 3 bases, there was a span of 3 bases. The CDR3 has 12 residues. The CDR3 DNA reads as TGTGCCAGCAGCGTAGGGGACACTGAAGCTTTCTTT. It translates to CASSVGDTEAFF.

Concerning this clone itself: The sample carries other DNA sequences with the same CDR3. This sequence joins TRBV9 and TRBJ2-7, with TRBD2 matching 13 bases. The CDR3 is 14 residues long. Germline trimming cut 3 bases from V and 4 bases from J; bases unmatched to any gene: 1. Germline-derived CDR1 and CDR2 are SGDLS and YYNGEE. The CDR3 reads CASSEGLAGYEQYF. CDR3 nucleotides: TGTGCCAGCAGCGAGGGACTAGCGGGATACGAGCAGTACTTC.

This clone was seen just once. CDR3 sequence: CASSFLGNEQYF. The CDR3 DNA follows: TGTGCCAGCAGCTTTCTAGGCAACGAGCAGTACTTC. V gene TRBV7-9 combines with J gene TRBJ2-7; D not resolved. Germline V gene data show CDR1 as SEHNR and CDR2 as FQNEAQ (reference sequence). Trimming took off 3 bases at V and 5 bases at J, with 8 bases between the two ends. The CDR3 has 12 amino acids.

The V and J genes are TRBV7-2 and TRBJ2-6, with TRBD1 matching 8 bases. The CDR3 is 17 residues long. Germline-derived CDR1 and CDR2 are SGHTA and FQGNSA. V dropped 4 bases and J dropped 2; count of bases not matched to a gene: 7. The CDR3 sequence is CASSSWTGPAGANVLTF. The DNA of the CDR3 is TGTGCCAGCAGCTCTTGGACAGGGCCTGCTGGGGCCAACGTCCTGACTTTC. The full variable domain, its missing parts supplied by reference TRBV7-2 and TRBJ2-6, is GAGVSQSPSNKVTEKGKDVELRCDPISGHTALYWYRQSLGQGLEFLIYFQGNSAPDKSGLPSDRFSAERTGGSVSTLTIQRTQQEDSAVYLCASSSWTGPAGANVLTFGAGSRLTVL.

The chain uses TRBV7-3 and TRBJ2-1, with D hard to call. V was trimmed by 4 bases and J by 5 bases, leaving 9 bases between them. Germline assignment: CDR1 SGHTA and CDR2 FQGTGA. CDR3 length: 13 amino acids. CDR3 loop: CASSSLSNNEQFF. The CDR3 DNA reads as TGTGCCAGCAGCTCCCTGAGCAACAATGAGCAGTTCTTC.

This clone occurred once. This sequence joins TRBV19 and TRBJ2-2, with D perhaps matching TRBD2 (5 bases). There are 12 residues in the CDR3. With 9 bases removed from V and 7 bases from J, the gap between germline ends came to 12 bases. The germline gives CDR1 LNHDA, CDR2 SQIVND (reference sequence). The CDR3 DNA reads TGTGCCAGAGGACTTCCGATCGGGGAGCTGTTTTTT. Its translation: CARGLPIGELFF.

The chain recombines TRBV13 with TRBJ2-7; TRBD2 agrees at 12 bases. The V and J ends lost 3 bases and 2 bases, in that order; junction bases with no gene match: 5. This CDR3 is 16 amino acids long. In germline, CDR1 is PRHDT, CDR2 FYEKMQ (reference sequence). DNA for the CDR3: TGTGCCAGCAGCTTGACTAGCGGGAGACCCCCCTACGAGCAGTACTTC. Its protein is CASSLTSGRPPYEQYF.

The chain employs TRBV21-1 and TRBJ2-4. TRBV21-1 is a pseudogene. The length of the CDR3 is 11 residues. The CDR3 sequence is CASRTKNIQYF. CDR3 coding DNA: TGTGCCTCACGCACCAAAAACATTCAGTACTTC.

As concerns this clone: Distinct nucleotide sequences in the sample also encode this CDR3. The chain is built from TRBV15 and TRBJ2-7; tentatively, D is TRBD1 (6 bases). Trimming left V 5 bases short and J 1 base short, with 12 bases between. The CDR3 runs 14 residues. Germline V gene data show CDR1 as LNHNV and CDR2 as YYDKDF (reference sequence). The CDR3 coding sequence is TGTGCCACCAGCCCCGGACAGCTTTCCTACGAGCAGTACTTC. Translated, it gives CATSPGQLSYEQYF.

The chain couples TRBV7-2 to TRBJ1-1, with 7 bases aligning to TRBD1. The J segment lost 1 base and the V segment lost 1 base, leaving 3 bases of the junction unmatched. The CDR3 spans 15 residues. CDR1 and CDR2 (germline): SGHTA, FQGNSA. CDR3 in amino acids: CASSLGTGSNTEAFF. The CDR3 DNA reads TGTGCCAGCAGCTTAGGGACAGGTTCGAACACTGAAGCTTTCTTT.

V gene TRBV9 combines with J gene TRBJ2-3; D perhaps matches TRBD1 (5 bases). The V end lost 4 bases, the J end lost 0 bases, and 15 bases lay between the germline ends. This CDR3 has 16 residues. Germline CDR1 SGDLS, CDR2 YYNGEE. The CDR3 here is CASSPTRVQSTDTQYF. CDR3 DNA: TGTGCCAGCAGCCCGACCAGGGTCCAGAGCACAGATACGCAGTATTTT.